A single T cell receptor (beta chain) is shown here with its context. In the source study's methods: Reference gene primer amplification gave nucleated cell count estimates. Repertoires were generated with immunoSEQ multiplex PCR, while TCRdb's copy carries only in-frame clones and drops some. That table furnishes V, J and clone size, whereas the DNA furnished D and trimming. The repertoire holds about 190,000 clones, roughly 84% seen once, with 4.9% in the top ten. CDR3 size: 13 residues. Per germline, CDR1 SNHLY and CDR2 FYNNEI. V lost 7 bases, J lost 2 bases, and 9 bases lay in between. This specimen belongs to a study of blood T cell repertoires in COVID-19. Turning to the study itself: From T cells, B-cell-depleted T cells, or PBMCs came the material, which was cDNA or gDNA.

This TCR derives from a woman at least 80 years old with acute or convalescent COVID-19. The chain has TRBV2 and TRBJ1-3, with D perhaps TRBD1 (5 bases). The source material was peripheral blood. CDR3 region: CASTGDPGNTIYF. The CDR3, as DNA: TGTGCCAGCACGGGGGATCCTGGAAACACCATATATTTT. The complete variable domain, with remaining parts taken from reference TRBV2 and TRBJ1-3, reads EPEVTQTPSHQVTQMGQEVILRCVPISNHLYFYWYRQILGQKVEFLVSFYNNEISEKSEIFDDQFSVERPDGSNFTLKIRSTKLEDSAMYFCASTGDPGNTIYFGEGSWLTVV.